The present T cell receptor (beta chain) was sequenced within a study of technical replicates of blood from a handful of donors. The germline gives CDR1 SNHLY, CDR2 FYNNEI. V lost 1 base and J lost 9; bases outside the gene matches: 5. There are 15 residues in the CDR3. Clones were read by immunoSEQ multiplex PCR, and TCRdb kept only the in-frame ones, dropping some. The repertoire holds tens of thousands of clones, with roughly 86% as singletons. The genes are TRBV2 and TRBJ1-6, with 8 bases aligning to TRBD1. This receptor was identified in a human donor in good health. Some clones in this sample may be carry-over from other donors' samples. The material sequenced was PBMCs. The CDR3 coding sequence is TGTGCCAGCAGTGAAGTTTTGACAGGGGTTTCACCCCTCCACTTT. It encodes CASSEVLTGVSPLHF.